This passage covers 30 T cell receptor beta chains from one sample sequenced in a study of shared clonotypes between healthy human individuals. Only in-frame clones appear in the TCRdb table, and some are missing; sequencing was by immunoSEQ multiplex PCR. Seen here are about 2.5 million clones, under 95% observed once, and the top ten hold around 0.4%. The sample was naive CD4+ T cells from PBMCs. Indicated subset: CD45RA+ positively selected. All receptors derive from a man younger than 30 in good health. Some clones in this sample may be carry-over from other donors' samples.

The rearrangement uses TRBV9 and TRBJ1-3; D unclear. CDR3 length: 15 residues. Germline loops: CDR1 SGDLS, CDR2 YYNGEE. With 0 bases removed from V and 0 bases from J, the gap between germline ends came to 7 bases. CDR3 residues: CASSVDPDSGNTIYF. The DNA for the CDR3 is TGTGCCAGCAGCGTAGACCCGGACTCTGGAAACACCATATATTTT.

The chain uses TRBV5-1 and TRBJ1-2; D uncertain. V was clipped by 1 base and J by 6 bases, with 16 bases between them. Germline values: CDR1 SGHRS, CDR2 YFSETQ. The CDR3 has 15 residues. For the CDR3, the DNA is TGCGCCAGCAGCTTGTGGCCACGGGGTGGCGATGGCTACACCTTC. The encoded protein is CASSLWPRGGDGYTF.

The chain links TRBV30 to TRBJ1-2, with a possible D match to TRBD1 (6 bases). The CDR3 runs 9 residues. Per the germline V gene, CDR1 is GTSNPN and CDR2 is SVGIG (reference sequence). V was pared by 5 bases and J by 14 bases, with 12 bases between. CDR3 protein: CAWGTGLTF. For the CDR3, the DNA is TGTGCCTGGGGAACAGGGCTGACCTTC.

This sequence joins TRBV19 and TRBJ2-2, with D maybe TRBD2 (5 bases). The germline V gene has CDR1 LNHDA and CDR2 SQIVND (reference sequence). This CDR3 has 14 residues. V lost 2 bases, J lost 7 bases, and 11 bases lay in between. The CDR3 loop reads CASSIRDKGGELFF. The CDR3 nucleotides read TGTGCCAGTAGTATACGGGATAAGGGCGGGGAGCTGTTTTTT.

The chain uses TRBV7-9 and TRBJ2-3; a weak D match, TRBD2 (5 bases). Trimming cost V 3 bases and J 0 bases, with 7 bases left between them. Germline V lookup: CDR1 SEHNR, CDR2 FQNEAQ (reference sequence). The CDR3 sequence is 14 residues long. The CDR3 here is CASSFGVSTDTQYF. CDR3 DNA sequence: TGTGCCAGCAGCTTCGGGGTGAGCACAGATACGCAGTATTTT.

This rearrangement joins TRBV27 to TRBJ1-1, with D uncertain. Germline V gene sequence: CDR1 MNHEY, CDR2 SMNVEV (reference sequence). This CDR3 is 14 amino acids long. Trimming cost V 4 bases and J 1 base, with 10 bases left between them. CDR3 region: CASSWLNPNTEAFF. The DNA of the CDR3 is TGTGCCAGCAGTTGGCTGAACCCGAACACTGAAGCTTTCTTT.

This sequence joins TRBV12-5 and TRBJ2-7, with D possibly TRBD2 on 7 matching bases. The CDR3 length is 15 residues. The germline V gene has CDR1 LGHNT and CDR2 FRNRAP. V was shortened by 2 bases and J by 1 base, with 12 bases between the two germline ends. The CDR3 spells CASGLRGAGSYEQYF. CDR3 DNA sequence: TGTGCTAGTGGTTTGCGGGGGGCTGGGTCCTACGAGCAGTACTTC.

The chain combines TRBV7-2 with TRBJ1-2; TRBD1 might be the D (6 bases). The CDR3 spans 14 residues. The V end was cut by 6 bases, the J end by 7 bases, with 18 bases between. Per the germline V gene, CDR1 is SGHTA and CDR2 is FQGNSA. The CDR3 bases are TGTGCCAGCAGGGGCAACAGGGCCGACGGTGGCTACACCTTC. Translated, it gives CASRGNRADGGYTF.

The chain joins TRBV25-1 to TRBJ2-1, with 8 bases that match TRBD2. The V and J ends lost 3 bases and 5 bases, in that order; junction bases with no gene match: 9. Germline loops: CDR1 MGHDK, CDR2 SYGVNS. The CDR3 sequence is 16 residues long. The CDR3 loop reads CASSDPVAGRDNEQFF. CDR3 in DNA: TGTGCCAGCAGTGATCCCGTAGCGGGAAGGGACAATGAGCAGTTCTTC.

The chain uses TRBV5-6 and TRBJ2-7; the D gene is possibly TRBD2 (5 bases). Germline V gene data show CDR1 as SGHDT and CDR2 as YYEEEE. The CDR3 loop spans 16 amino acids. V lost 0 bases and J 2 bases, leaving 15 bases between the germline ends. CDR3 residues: CASSLVRRGFAYEQYF. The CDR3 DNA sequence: TGTGCCAGCAGCTTGGTCCGCAGAGGGTTCGCCTACGAGCAGTACTTC.

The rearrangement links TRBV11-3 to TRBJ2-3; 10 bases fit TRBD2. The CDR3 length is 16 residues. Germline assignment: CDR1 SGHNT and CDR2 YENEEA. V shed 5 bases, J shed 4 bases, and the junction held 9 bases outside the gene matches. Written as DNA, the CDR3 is TGTGCCAGCAGCCCGGCTAGCGGGAGATTCCCAGATACGCAGTATTTT. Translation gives CASSPASGRFPDTQYF.

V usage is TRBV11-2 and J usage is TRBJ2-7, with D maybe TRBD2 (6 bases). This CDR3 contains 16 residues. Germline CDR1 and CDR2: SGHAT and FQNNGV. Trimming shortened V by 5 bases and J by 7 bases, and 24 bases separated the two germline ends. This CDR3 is CASSPREGTGLVEQYF. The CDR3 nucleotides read TGTGCCAGCAGCCCAAGGGAAGGGACTGGCCTTGTGGAGCAGTACTTC.

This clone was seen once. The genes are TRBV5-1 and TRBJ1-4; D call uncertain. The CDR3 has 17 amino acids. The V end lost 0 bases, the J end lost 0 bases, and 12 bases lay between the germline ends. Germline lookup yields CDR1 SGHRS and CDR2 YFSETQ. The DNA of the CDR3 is TGCGCCAGCAGCTTGGCACCAAACCTTGCAACTAATGAAAAACTGTTTTTT. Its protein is CASSLAPNLATNEKLFF.

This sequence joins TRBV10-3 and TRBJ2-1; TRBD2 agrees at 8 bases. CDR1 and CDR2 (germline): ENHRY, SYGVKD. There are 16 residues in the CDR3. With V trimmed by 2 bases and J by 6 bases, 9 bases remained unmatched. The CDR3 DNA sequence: TGTGCCATCAGTGAGGGCGGGGGGTCCCATATCAATGAGCAGTTCTTC. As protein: CAISEGGGSHINEQFF.

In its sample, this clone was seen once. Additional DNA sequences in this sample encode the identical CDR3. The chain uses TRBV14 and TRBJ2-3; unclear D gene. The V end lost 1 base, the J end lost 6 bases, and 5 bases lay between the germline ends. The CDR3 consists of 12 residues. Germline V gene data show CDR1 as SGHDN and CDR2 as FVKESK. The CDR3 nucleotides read TGTGCCAGCAGCCAAGTTCCGGATACGCAGTATTTT. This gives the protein CASSQVPDTQYF.

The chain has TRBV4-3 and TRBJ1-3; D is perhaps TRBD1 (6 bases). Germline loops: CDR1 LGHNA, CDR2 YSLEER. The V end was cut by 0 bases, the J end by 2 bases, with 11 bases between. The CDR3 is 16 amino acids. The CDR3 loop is CASSQDYRVAGNTIYF. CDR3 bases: TGCGCCAGCAGCCAAGACTACAGGGTAGCTGGAAACACCATATATTTT.

CDR3 bases: TGTGCCAGCAGTACCCCGGGAGGGCCAGAGACCCAGTACTTC. Its translation is CASSTPGGPETQYF. This chain links TRBV6-5 with TRBJ2-5; 8 nucleotides agree with TRBD2. This CDR3 is 14 amino acids long. Germline V gene sequence: CDR1 MNHEY, CDR2 SVGAGI. V lost 5 bases to trimming and J lost 4 bases; unmatched junction nucleotides: 6.

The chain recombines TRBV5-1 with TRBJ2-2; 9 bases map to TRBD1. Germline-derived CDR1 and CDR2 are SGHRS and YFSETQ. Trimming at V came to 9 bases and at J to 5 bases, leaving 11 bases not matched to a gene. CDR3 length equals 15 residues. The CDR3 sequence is CATTPGTGITGELFF. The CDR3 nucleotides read TGCGCCACCACGCCGGGGACAGGGATAACCGGGGAGCTGTTTTTT.

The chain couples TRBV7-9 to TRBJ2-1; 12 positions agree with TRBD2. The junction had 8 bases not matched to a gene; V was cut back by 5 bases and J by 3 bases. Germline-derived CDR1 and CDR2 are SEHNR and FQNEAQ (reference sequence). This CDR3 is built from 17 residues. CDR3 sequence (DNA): TGTGCCAGCAGCGCGCGAACTAGCGGGAGGTACTACAATGAGCAGTTCTTC. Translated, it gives CASSARTSGRYYNEQFF.

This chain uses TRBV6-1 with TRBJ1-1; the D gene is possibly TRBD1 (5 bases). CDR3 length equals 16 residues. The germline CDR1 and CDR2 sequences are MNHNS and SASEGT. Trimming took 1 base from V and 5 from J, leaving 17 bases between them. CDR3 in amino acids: CASSEVAGSRGTEAFF. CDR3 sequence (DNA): TGTGCCAGCAGTGAAGTCGCGGGGTCGAGGGGAACTGAAGCTTTCTTT.

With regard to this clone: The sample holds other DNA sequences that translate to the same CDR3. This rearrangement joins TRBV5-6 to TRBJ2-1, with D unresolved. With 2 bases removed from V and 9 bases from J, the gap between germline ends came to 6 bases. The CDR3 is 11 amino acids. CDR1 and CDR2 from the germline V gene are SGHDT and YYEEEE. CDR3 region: CASSLAGEQFF. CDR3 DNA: TGTGCCAGCAGCTTAGCTGGTGAGCAGTTCTTC.

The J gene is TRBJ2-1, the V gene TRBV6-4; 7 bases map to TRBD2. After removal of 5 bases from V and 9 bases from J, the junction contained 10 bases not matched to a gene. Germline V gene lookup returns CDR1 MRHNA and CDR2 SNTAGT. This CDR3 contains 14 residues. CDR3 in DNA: TGTGCCAGCAGTCCAATACTAGCGAGCGGTGAGCAGTTCTTC. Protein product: CASSPILASGEQFF.

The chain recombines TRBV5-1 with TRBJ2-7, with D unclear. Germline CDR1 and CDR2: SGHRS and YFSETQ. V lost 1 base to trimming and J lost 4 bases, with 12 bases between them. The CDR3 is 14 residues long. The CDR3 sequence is CASSLMGPPYEQYF. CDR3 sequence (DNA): TGCGCCAGCAGCTTGATGGGTCCCCCGTACGAGCAGTACTTC.

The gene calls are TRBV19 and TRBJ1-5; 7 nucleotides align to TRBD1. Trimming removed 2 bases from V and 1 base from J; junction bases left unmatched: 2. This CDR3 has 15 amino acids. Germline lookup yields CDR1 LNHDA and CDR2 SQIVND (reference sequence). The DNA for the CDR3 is TGTGCCAGTAGTATAACAGGGGCCAGCAATCAGCCCCAGCATTTT. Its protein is CASSITGASNQPQHF.

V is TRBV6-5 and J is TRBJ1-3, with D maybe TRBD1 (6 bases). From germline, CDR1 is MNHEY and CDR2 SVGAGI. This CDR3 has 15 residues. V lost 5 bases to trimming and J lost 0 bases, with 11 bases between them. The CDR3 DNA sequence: TGTGCCAGCAGTGTCCTAGGGGGCTCTGGAAACACCATATATTTT. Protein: CASSVLGGSGNTIYF.

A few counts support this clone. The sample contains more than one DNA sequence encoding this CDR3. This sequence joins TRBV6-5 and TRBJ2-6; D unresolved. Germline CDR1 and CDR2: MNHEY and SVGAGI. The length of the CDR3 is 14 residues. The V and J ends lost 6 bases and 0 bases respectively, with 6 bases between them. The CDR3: CASSYNSGANVLTF. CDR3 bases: TGTGCCAGCAGCTACAACTCTGGGGCCAACGTCCTGACTTTC.

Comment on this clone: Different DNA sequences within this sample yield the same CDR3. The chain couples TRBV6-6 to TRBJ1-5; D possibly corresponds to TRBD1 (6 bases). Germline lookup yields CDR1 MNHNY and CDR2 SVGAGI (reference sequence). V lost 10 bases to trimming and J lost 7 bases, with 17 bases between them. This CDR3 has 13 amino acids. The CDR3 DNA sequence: TGTGCCACATACAGGGAAGGGGTCCAGCCCCAGCATTTT. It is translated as CATYREGVQPQHF.

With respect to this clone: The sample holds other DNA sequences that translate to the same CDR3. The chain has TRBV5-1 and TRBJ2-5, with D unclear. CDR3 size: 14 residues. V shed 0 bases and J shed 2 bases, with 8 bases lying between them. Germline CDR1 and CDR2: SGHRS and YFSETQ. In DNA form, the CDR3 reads TGCGCCAGCAGCTTGGCCCCAGGACAAGAGACCCAGTACTTC. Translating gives CASSLAPGQETQYF.

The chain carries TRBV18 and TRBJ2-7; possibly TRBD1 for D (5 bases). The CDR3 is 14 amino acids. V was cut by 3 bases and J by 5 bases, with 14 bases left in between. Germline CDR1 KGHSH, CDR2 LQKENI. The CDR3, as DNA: TGTGCCAGCTCACCCCCCGGCAGGGCGGACGAGCAGTACTTC. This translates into CASSPPGRADEQYF.

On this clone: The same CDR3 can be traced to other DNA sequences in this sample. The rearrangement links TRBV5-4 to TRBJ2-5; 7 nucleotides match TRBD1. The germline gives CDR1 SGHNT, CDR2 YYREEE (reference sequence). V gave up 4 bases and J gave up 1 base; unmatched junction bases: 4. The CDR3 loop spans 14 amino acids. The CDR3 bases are TGTGCCAGCAGCCCGGGGACAGTCCAAGAGACCCAGTACTTC. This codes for CASSPGTVQETQYF. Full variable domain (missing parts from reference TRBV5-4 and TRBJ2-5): ETGVTQSPTHLIKTRGQQVTLRCSSQSGHNTVSWYQQALGQGPQFIFQYYREEENGRGNFPPRFSGLQFPNYSSELNVNALELDDSALYLCASSPGTVQETQYFGPGTRLLVL.